One and the same sample provided the 23 T cell receptor beta chains below, sequenced in a study of blood T cell repertoires in COVID-19. Repertoires were generated with immunoSEQ multiplex PCR, while TCRdb's copy carries only in-frame clones and drops some. The data show 270,000 or so clones, roughly 84% seen once. The sample taken for sequencing was PBMCs or T cells enriched from blood (not recorded which). The receptors shown here come from a man aged 45-60 years who had recovered from COVID-19.

The chain is built from TRBV2 and TRBJ1-3; 9 bases align to TRBD1. Unmatched junction bases numbered 12, after V lost 11 bases and J lost 1 base. CDR3 length: 16 residues. The germline V gene encodes CDR1 SNHLY and CDR2 FYNNEI. The CDR3 loop reads CAVLGRDRESGNTIYF. The CDR3 DNA reads TGTGCCGTTCTGGGGAGGGACAGGGAATCTGGAAACACCATATATTTT.

This rearrangement joins TRBV19 to TRBJ2-6; a possible D gene is TRBD1 (5 bases). Germline assignment: CDR1 LNHDA and CDR2 SQIVND (reference sequence). CDR3 length: 15 amino acids. The V gene lost 1 base and the J gene lost 3 bases, with 7 bases spanning the gap. CDR3 sequence: CASSIAGNGANVLTF. The CDR3, as DNA: TGTGCCAGTAGTATAGCAGGGAATGGGGCCAACGTCCTGACTTTC. Full variable domain (missing parts from reference TRBV19 and TRBJ2-6): DGGITQSPKYLFRKEGQNVTLSCEQNLNHDAMYWYRQDPGQGLRLIYYSQIVNDFQKGDIAEGYSVSREKKESFPLTVTSAQKNPTAFYLCASSIAGNGANVLTFGAGSRLTVL.

The chain carries TRBV28 and TRBJ2-3; the match to TRBD1 covers 8 bases. With 4 bases clipped from V and 10 bases from J, the junction kept 10 bases outside the gene matches. CDR1 and CDR2 from the germline V gene are MDHEN and SYDVKM. CDR3 length: 14 residues. The CDR3 sequence is CASSSGQGPKAQYF. The CDR3 DNA follows: TGTGCCAGCAGTTCAGGACAGGGTCCAAAGGCGCAGTATTTT.

This chain links TRBV19 with TRBJ1-1; unclear D gene. Germline loops: CDR1 LNHDA, CDR2 SQIVND (reference sequence). V was cut by 5 bases and J by 3 bases, with 10 bases left in between. The CDR3 totals 13 residues. The CDR3 spells CASSATPDTEAFF. As DNA, the CDR3 is TGTGCCAGTAGTGCAACCCCGGACACTGAAGCTTTCTTT.

The V call is TRBV3-1 (or the pseudogene TRBV3-2), the J call TRBJ2-4; 14 bases fit TRBD2. The CDR3 runs 19 residues. V lost 3 bases and J lost 2; bases outside the gene matches: 9. Per germline, CDR1 LGHDT and CDR2 YNNKEL (reference sequence). The CDR3 bases are TGTGCCAGCAGCCACCCGGGACTAGCGGGAGATGGATCCAAAAACATTCAGTACTTC. This codes for CASSHPGLAGDGSKNIQYF.

The chain combines TRBV19 with TRBJ1-1; the D gene is possibly TRBD1 (5 bases). From germline, CDR1 is LNHDA and CDR2 SQIVND (reference sequence). V was clipped by 6 bases and J by 5 bases, with 13 bases between them. The length of the CDR3 is 13 residues. The CDR3 coding sequence is TGTGCCAGTAGCGTTAAAGGGGATACTGAAGCTTTCTTT. Its protein is CASSVKGDTEAFF.

This chain joins TRBV3-1 (or the pseudogene TRBV3-2) and TRBJ2-7; TRBD2 matches 11 bases. The V gene end was trimmed by 1 base and the J gene end by 3 bases; junction bases not matched to a gene: 17. In germline, CDR1 is LGHDT, CDR2 YNNKEL (reference sequence). CDR3 size: 20 residues. CDR3 region: CASSQVSGTSGSQMFYEQYF. As DNA, the CDR3 is TGTGCCAGCAGCCAAGTCTCCGGGACTAGCGGCTCACAAATGTTCTACGAGCAGTACTTC.

The genes are TRBV27 and TRBJ1-5, with D maybe TRBD1 (5 bases). CDR1 is MNHEY and CDR2 is SMNVEV in the germline V gene (reference sequence). The CDR3 extends over 18 amino acids. V lost 6 bases to trimming and J lost 2 bases, with 23 bases between them. CDR3 in amino acids: CASSREGPIPAGNQPQHF. CDR3 nucleotides: TGTGCCAGCAGCCGGGAGGGGCCTATCCCAGCGGGCAATCAGCCCCAGCATTTT.

The chain links TRBV10-3 to TRBJ1-4; 7 bases fit TRBD1. Germline CDR1 reads ENHRY; CDR2 reads SYGVKD. This CDR3 is 14 amino acids long. V lost 7 bases, J lost 7 bases, and 9 bases stayed unmatched. The CDR3 loop reads CAITQDRKGEKLFF. CDR3 nucleotide sequence: TGTGCCATCACCCAGGACAGGAAGGGTGAAAAACTGTTTTTT.

The table lists this clone with a few counts. The chain employs TRBV12-3 or TRBV12-4 and TRBJ1-2; TRBD1 agrees at 8 bases. The CDR3 loop spans 13 amino acids. J lost 5 bases, V lost 11 bases, and 10 bases had no gene match. As DNA, the CDR3 is TGTGCCTCCCAGGGGGCAGGAAGATATGGCTACACCTTC. Its translation: CASQGAGRYGYTF.

The chain combines TRBV7-2 with TRBJ2-3; no definite D call. V was clipped by 7 bases and J by 0 bases, with 17 bases between them. The CDR3 extends over 16 amino acids. CDR1 SGHTA and CDR2 FQGNSA come from the germline V gene. The CDR3, as DNA: TGTGCCAGCAACCTCTGGGCCGGTCCTAGCACAGATACGCAGTATTTT. This encodes CASNLWAGPSTDTQYF.

The CDR3 protein is CASRVRGRETQYF. Written as DNA, the CDR3 is TGTGCCAGTAGGGTCAGGGGGCGTGAGACCCAGTACTTC. The chain is built from TRBV19 and TRBJ2-5, with 8 bases lining up with TRBD1. Germline CDR1 and CDR2: LNHDA and SQIVND (reference sequence). This CDR3 comprises 13 residues. Trimming took 6 bases from V and 5 from J; bases not matched to a gene: 5.

The chain has TRBV5-1 and TRBJ1-2; 10 bases fit TRBD1. This CDR3 comprises 14 residues. The V gene end was trimmed by 4 bases and the J gene end by 3 bases; junction bases not matched to a gene: 3. CDR1 is SGHRS, CDR2 YFSETQ, per germline. CDR3 residues: CASSGGTGDYGYTF. In DNA, the CDR3 is TGCGCCAGCAGCGGAGGGACAGGGGACTATGGCTACACCTTC.

The sample holds a few counts of this clone. The rearrangement links TRBV27 to TRBJ2-2, with D possibly TRBD1 on 5 matching bases. Germline CDR1 reads MNHEY; CDR2 reads SMNVEV (reference sequence). The CDR3 loop spans 16 amino acids. V dropped 5 bases and J dropped 3 bases, with 16 bases sitting between them. This CDR3 reads CASSLQVPRDTGELFF. In DNA form, the CDR3 reads TGTGCCAGCAGTCTACAGGTCCCCAGGGACACCGGGGAGCTGTTTTTT.

This chain links TRBV6-5 with TRBJ2-7, with 9 bases fitting TRBD2. Per germline, CDR1 MNHEY and CDR2 SVGAGI. This CDR3 is 15 amino acids long. V shed 6 bases and J 2 bases; nucleotides not matched to a gene: 8. The CDR3: CASRASGGPAYEQYF. The CDR3 coding sequence is TGTGCCAGCAGGGCGAGCGGGGGGCCCGCCTACGAGCAGTACTTC.

The count of this clone is one. The chain joins TRBV12-3 or TRBV12-4 to TRBJ1-1, with D possibly matching TRBD1 (5 bases). Trimming stripped 3 bases from V and 4 bases from J, with 9 bases between. There are 13 residues in the CDR3. CDR3 residues: CASSFGGATEAFF. The CDR3 coding sequence is TGTGCCAGCAGTTTCGGGGGAGCCACTGAAGCTTTCTTT.

The chain has TRBV27 and TRBJ2-1; TRBD2 agrees at 13 bases. Germline CDR1 is MNHEY and CDR2 is SMNVEV (reference sequence). The CDR3 extends over 17 amino acids. The junction had 8 bases not matched to a gene; V was cut back by 6 bases and J by 3 bases. The CDR3 bases are TGTGCCAGCAGGGCACTAGCGGGAGGGATACTCTACAATGAGCAGTTCTTC. The encoded protein is CASRALAGGILYNEQFF.

V usage is TRBV7-8 and J usage is TRBJ2-3; D gene ambiguous. Germline CDR1 SGHVS, CDR2 FQNEAQ. The V and J ends lost 2 bases and 0 bases respectively, with 15 bases between them. There are 17 residues in the CDR3. The CDR3 DNA reads TGTGCCAGCAGCTTAACTCCAAGACTGGCGAGCACAGATACGCAGTATTTT. Its protein is CASSLTPRLASTDTQYF.

This chain uses TRBV12-5 with TRBJ1-2, with a possible D match to TRBD1 (5 bases). CDR1 is LGHNT and CDR2 is FRNRAP in the germline V gene. CDR3 length: 16 residues. Trimming left V 0 bases short and J 3 bases short, with 14 bases between. CDR3 sequence: CASGLVPNRRDYGYTF. DNA for the CDR3: TGTGCTAGTGGTTTGGTACCTAACAGGAGAGACTATGGCTACACCTTC.

The rearrangement uses TRBV11-2 and TRBJ1-1, with a possible D match to TRBD1 (6 bases). The CDR3 contains 15 residues. Trimming pared 4 bases from V and 0 bases from J, leaving 12 bases between. Germline lookup yields CDR1 SGHAT and CDR2 FQNNGV. The CDR3 loop is CASSSKTGLNTEAFF. Written as DNA, the CDR3 is TGTGCCAGCAGCTCGAAGACAGGCTTGAACACTGAAGCTTTCTTT. The whole variable domain, filled in from reference TRBV11-2 and TRBJ1-1, reads EAGVAQSPRYKIIEKRQSVAFWCNPISGHATLYWYQQILGQGPKLLIQFQNNGVVDDSQLPKDRFSAERLKGVDSTLKIQPAKLEDSAVYLCASSSKTGLNTEAFFGQGTRLTVV.

This sequence joins TRBV27 and TRBJ1-6, with 7 bases matching TRBD1. Germline V gene data show CDR1 as MNHEY and CDR2 as SMNVEV (reference sequence). The ends lost 5 bases at V and 10 bases at J; junction bases unmatched: 17. The CDR3 loop spans 17 amino acids. The CDR3 coding sequence is TGTGCCAGCAGTCCCCAGGGGGGCAGGCGCGGCCCCTCACCCCTCCACTTT. This encodes CASSPQGGRRGPSPLHF.

The rearrangement joins TRBV9 to TRBJ1-5; D ambiguous. Trimming took off 1 base at V and 5 bases at J, with 13 bases between the two ends. CDR3 length: 15 residues. CDR1 and CDR2 (germline): SGDLS, YYNGEE. The CDR3 DNA is TGTGCCAGCAGCGTATTGGCGGGATCGGATCAGCCCCAGCATTTT. This encodes CASSVLAGSDQPQHF.

This clone was observed once. The chain combines TRBV28 with TRBJ1-6, with 8 bases that match TRBD1. Trimming at V came to 4 bases and at J to 4 bases, leaving 12 bases not matched to a gene. The CDR3 has 18 residues. Germline assignment: CDR1 MDHEN and CDR2 SYDVKM. The CDR3 spells CASSSQRGGTGYNSPLHF. CDR3 bases: TGTGCCAGCAGTTCCCAACGGGGAGGGACAGGTTATAATTCACCCCTCCACTTT.